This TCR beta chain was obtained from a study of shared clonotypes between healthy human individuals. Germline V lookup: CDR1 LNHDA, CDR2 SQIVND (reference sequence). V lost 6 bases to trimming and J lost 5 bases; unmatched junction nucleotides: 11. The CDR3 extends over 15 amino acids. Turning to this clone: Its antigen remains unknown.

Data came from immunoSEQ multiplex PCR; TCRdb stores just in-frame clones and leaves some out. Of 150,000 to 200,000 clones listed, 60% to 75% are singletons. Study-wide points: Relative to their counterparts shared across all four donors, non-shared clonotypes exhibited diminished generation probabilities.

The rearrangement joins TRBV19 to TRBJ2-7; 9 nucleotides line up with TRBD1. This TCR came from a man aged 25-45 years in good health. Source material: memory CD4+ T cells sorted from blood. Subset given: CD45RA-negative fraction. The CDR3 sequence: CASRQQGALRDEQYF. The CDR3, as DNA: TGTGCCAGTAGACAACAGGGGGCCTTGAGGGACGAGCAGTACTTC.